A selection of T cell receptor beta chains follows, all from one sample in a study of technical replicates of blood from a handful of donors. The assay was immunoSEQ multiplex PCR, and TCRdb's table has in-frame clones only and misses some. The sample has approximately 100,000 clones, 96% seen once. The material sequenced was T cells isolated from PBMCs. All receptors derive from a human donor in good health. Each CDR3 is given with its conserved first and last residue. A D gene is named only where the DNA matches it firmly. Clone size appears in some rows only: once, few, many, or a class for an expanded clone.

j_gene: TRBJ2-1; len: 14; abundance: NA; d_gene: TRBD1; v_gene: TRBV7-3; CDR3nt: TGTGCCAGCAGCCCCGGGACAGGGGACAATGAGCAGTTCTTC; CDR3aa: CASSPGTGDNEQFF
j_gene: TRBJ2-3; len: 16; abundance: NA; d_gene: TRBD1; v_gene: TRBV11-2; CDR3nt: TGTGCCAGCAGCTTGGCTGGGACAGGGGGTACAGATACGCAGTATTTT; CDR3aa: CASSLAGTGGTDTQYF
j_gene: TRBJ2-2; len: 16; abundance: once; d_gene: TRBD2; v_gene: TRBV19; CDR3nt: TGTGCCAGTAAATTTAGCGGGGGCCCTAACACCGGGGAGCTGTTTTTT; CDR3aa: CASKFSGGPNTGELFF
j_gene: TRBJ2-1; len: 14; abundance: NA; d_gene: TRBD2; v_gene: TRBV28; CDR3nt: TGTGCCAGCAGTTTCGGGGGGGGCTACAATGAGCAGTTCTTC; CDR3aa: CASSFGGGYNEQFF
j_gene: TRBJ2-1; len: 18; abundance: NA; d_gene: NA; v_gene: TRBV7-8; CDR3nt: TGTGCCAGCAGCTTAGTAACGACAGCGACGGCCAGTAACAATGAGCAGTTCTTC; CDR3aa: CASSLVTTATASNNEQFF
j_gene: TRBJ1-4; len: 16; abundance: NA; d_gene: NA; v_gene: TRBV18; CDR3nt: TGTGCCAGCTCCCGCGGACAGCCTACAACTAATGAAAAACTGTTTTTT; CDR3aa: CASSRGQPTTNEKLFF
j_gene: TRBJ2-7; len: 13; abundance: NA; d_gene: TRBD1; v_gene: TRBV19; CDR3nt: TGTGCCGCGGATAGGACAGGGGACTACGAGCAGTACTTC; CDR3aa: CAADRTGDYEQYF
j_gene: TRBJ2-5; len: 15; abundance: NA; d_gene: TRBD2; v_gene: TRBV5-1; CDR3nt: TGCGCCAGCAGCTTGGCCTCGGGGGGAGCAGAGACCCAGTACTTC; CDR3aa: CASSLASGGAETQYF
j_gene: TRBJ2-7; len: 16; abundance: NA; d_gene: NA; v_gene: TRBV27; CDR3nt: TGTGCCAGCAGTTTTTATCGGACAGCTCTAGCCTACGAGCAGTACTTC; CDR3aa: CASSFYRTALAYEQYF
j_gene: TRBJ1-1; len: 12; abundance: once; d_gene: NA; v_gene: TRBV5-1; CDR3nt: TGCGCCAGCAGCTTGGGAGACACTGAAGCTTTCTTT; CDR3aa: CASSLGDTEAFF
j_gene: TRBJ2-1; len: 15; abundance: NA; d_gene: TRBD2; v_gene: TRBV5-1; CDR3nt: TGCGCCAGCAGCCCTAGGACTAGCGATTACAATGAGCAGTTCTTC; CDR3aa: CASSPRTSDYNEQFF
j_gene: TRBJ1-5; len: 14; abundance: NA; d_gene: NA; v_gene: TRBV6-5; CDR3nt: TGTGCCAGCAGTTACATAGGCGGGGAACAGCCCCAGCATTTT; CDR3aa: CASSYIGGEQPQHF
j_gene: TRBJ2-7; len: 15; abundance: NA; d_gene: TRBD1; v_gene: TRBV6-5; CDR3nt: TGTGCCAGCAGTTATGCCAGACAGGGGGCGTACGAGCAGTACTTC; CDR3aa: CASSYARQGAYEQYF
j_gene: TRBJ1-3; len: 18; abundance: NA; d_gene: NA; v_gene: TRBV19; CDR3nt: TGTGCCAGTAGCCCTTCGACGGGGTCCTATTACTCTGGAAACACCATATATTTT; CDR3aa: CASSPSTGSYYSGNTIYF
j_gene: TRBJ2-1; len: 12; abundance: NA; d_gene: NA; v_gene: TRBV5-1; CDR3nt: TGCGCCAGCAGCTTGGCAGGGGAGTCTCCGTTCTTC; CDR3aa: CASSLAGESPFF
j_gene: TRBJ2-7; len: 13; abundance: NA; d_gene: TRBD1; v_gene: TRBV7-9; CDR3nt: TGTGCCAGCAGCTATGGACAGGGTCTCGAGCAGTACTTC; CDR3aa: CASSYGQGLEQYF
j_gene: TRBJ2-3; len: 17; abundance: NA; d_gene: TRBD2; v_gene: TRBV11-3; CDR3nt: TGTGCCAGCAGCTTAGATCGGGCTAGCGGGGCAACAGATACGCAGTATTTT; CDR3aa: CASSLDRASGATDTQYF
j_gene: TRBJ2-7; len: 12; abundance: NA; d_gene: NA; v_gene: TRBV6-1; CDR3nt: TGTGCCAGCAGTGATGGGTACAGGGAAGGGTACTTC; CDR3aa: CASSDGYREGYF
j_gene: TRBJ1-5; len: 13; abundance: NA; d_gene: NA; v_gene: TRBV7-6; CDR3nt: TGTGCCAGCAGCTTAGGCCGCGAACAGCCCCAGCATTTT; CDR3aa: CASSLGREQPQHF
j_gene: TRBJ2-3; len: 16; abundance: once; d_gene: TRBD2; v_gene: TRBV5-4; CDR3nt: TGTGCCAGCAGCCGACGGGGTAGCGGGAGCACAGATACGCAGTATTTT; CDR3aa: CASSRRGSGSTDTQYF
j_gene: TRBJ2-1; len: 15; abundance: once; d_gene: NA; v_gene: TRBV7-9; CDR3nt: TGTGCCAGCAGCGGTGGGACTTCGAGATACAATGAGCAGTTCTTC; CDR3aa: CASSGGTSRYNEQFF
j_gene: TRBJ1-1; len: 13; abundance: NA; d_gene: TRBD1; v_gene: TRBV5-4; CDR3nt: TGTGCCAGCAGCTGGGACAGATACACTGAAGCTTTCTTT; CDR3aa: CASSWDRYTEAFF
j_gene: TRBJ2-1; len: 18; abundance: NA; d_gene: NA; v_gene: TRBV27; CDR3nt: TGTGCCAGCAGTTTCACCCCTCCCAACAGGGACTCCTACAATGAGCAGTTCTTC; CDR3aa: CASSFTPPNRDSYNEQFF
j_gene: TRBJ1-3; len: 13; abundance: NA; d_gene: TRBD1; v_gene: TRBV29-1; CDR3nt: TGCAGCGTAAGACAGGGAGCTGGAAACACCATATATTTT; CDR3aa: CSVRQGAGNTIYF
j_gene: TRBJ1-2; len: 16; abundance: NA; d_gene: NA; v_gene: TRBV6-1; CDR3nt: TGTGCCAGCAGTGGGGGGGGCTCACAAAATACCTATGGCTACACCTTC; CDR3aa: CASSGGGSQNTYGYTF
j_gene: TRBJ2-7; len: 16; abundance: NA; d_gene: TRBD1; v_gene: TRBV19; CDR3nt: TGTGCCAGTAGACTGGGTATCGGGACAGGAGACTACGAGCAGTACTTC; CDR3aa: CASRLGIGTGDYEQYF
j_gene: TRBJ2-1; len: 17; abundance: NA; d_gene: TRBD1; v_gene: TRBV7-3; CDR3nt: TGTGCCAGCAGCCCCGACTTAACGGTAAAGGGGGCCAATGAGCAGTTCTTC; CDR3aa: CASSPDLTVKGANEQFF
j_gene: TRBJ1-4; len: 12; abundance: NA; d_gene: TRBD1; v_gene: TRBV28; CDR3nt: TGTGCCAGCAGTGACAGGGTTGAAAAACTGTTTTTT; CDR3aa: CASSDRVEKLFF
j_gene: TRBJ1-2; len: 12; abundance: NA; d_gene: NA; v_gene: TRBV10-1; CDR3nt: TGCGCCAGCGTTATCCCATCGGATGGCTACACCTTC; CDR3aa: CASVIPSDGYTF
j_gene: TRBJ1-5; len: 15; abundance: NA; d_gene: TRBD1; v_gene: TRBV2; CDR3nt: TGTGCCAGCAAAGGCGACAGGGCGAAGCTCGAGACCCAGCATTTT; CDR3aa: CASKGDRAKLETQHF
j_gene: TRBJ2-1; len: 14; abundance: NA; d_gene: NA; v_gene: TRBV7-8; CDR3nt: TGTGCCAGCAGCCCGGGGAGGCTGGGGAATGAGCAGTTCTTC; CDR3aa: CASSPGRLGNEQFF
j_gene: TRBJ2-7; len: 15; abundance: NA; d_gene: TRBD2; v_gene: TRBV6-5; CDR3nt: TGTGCCAGCAGCCCCGGGGGGTACGTGACCTACGAGCAGTACTTC; CDR3aa: CASSPGGYVTYEQYF
j_gene: TRBJ1-2; len: 11; abundance: NA; d_gene: NA; v_gene: TRBV2; CDR3nt: TGTGCCAGCAGGACAATCCATGGCTACACCTTC; CDR3aa: CASRTIHGYTF
j_gene: TRBJ2-3; len: 17; abundance: once; d_gene: TRBD2; v_gene: TRBV19; CDR3nt: TGTGCCAGTAGGTCGCTTACTAGCGGGGGTAGCACAGATACGCAGTATTTT; CDR3aa: CASRSLTSGGSTDTQYF
j_gene: TRBJ1-5; len: 13; abundance: NA; d_gene: NA; v_gene: TRBV30; CDR3nt: TGTGCCTGGAGAGCGACCTCGACCGGAGCCCAGCATTTT; CDR3aa: CAWRATSTGAQHF
j_gene: TRBJ1-2; len: 14; abundance: NA; d_gene: TRBD1; v_gene: TRBV30; CDR3nt: TGTGCCTGGAGAGAAGACAGGGGGCGGGGTGGCTACACCTTC; CDR3aa: CAWREDRGRGGYTF
j_gene: TRBJ2-1; len: 16; abundance: once; d_gene: TRBD2; v_gene: TRBV11-2; CDR3nt: TGTGCCAGCAGCTCCCATTTAGCGGGAGGCTACAATGAGCAGTTCTTC; CDR3aa: CASSSHLAGGYNEQFF
j_gene: TRBJ2-5; len: 14; abundance: NA; d_gene: NA; v_gene: TRBV4-1; CDR3nt: TGCGCCAGCAGCCAAGTTATATACCAAGAGACCCAGTACTTC; CDR3aa: CASSQVIYQETQYF
j_gene: TRBJ1-5; len: 17; abundance: once; d_gene: TRBD1; v_gene: TRBV2; CDR3nt: TGTGCCAGCAGTTCGACCCCCAGGGGGCTACGGAATCAGCCCCAGCATTTT; CDR3aa: CASSSTPRGLRNQPQHF
j_gene: TRBJ2-2; len: 17; abundance: NA; d_gene: TRBD2; v_gene: TRBV11-3; CDR3nt: TGTGCCAGCAGCCCAACCCAGGGACTAGCATCTTCCGGGGAGCTGTTTTTT; CDR3aa: CASSPTQGLASSGELFF
j_gene: TRBJ2-7; len: 18; abundance: NA; d_gene: TRBD2; v_gene: TRBV4-1; CDR3nt: TGCGCCAGCAGCCAAGCTGGCGGGGGGGGCCCTGGCACCTACGAGCAGTACTTC; CDR3aa: CASSQAGGGGPGTYEQYF
j_gene: TRBJ1-4; len: 13; abundance: NA; d_gene: NA; v_gene: TRBV6-1; CDR3nt: TGTGCCAGCCAGGGGATCCTTAATGAAAAACTGTTTTTT; CDR3aa: CASQGILNEKLFF
j_gene: TRBJ2-3; len: 17; abundance: NA; d_gene: TRBD2; v_gene: TRBV28; CDR3nt: TGTGCCAGCAGCTCCGGACTAGCGGGTCATATCGCAGATACGCAGTATTTT; CDR3aa: CASSSGLAGHIADTQYF
j_gene: TRBJ1-1; len: 14; abundance: NA; d_gene: TRBD1; v_gene: TRBV4-2; CDR3nt: TGTGCCAGCAGCCAAGCCCAGGGGGACACTGAAGCTTTCTTT; CDR3aa: CASSQAQGDTEAFF
j_gene: TRBJ2-7; len: 12; abundance: NA; d_gene: NA; v_gene: TRBV29-1; CDR3nt: TGCAGCGTCTCTTTTAGCTCCTACGAGCAGTACTTC; CDR3aa: CSVSFSSYEQYF
j_gene: TRBJ2-5; len: 17; abundance: NA; d_gene: NA; v_gene: TRBV30; CDR3nt: TGTGCCTGGAGTGTATGGCGGCCAGGGGTCCTTCAAGAGACCCAGTACTTC; CDR3aa: CAWSVWRPGVLQETQYF
j_gene: TRBJ2-1; len: 15; abundance: NA; d_gene: NA; v_gene: TRBV19; CDR3nt: TGTGCCAGTAGTATGGGAGGGGGTTATATCAATGAGCAGTTCTTC; CDR3aa: CASSMGGGYINEQFF
j_gene: TRBJ2-7; len: 13; abundance: NA; d_gene: TRBD1; v_gene: TRBV2; CDR3nt: TGTGCCAGCAGAACGACAGGGGCTAAGGAGCAGTACTTC; CDR3aa: CASRTTGAKEQYF
j_gene: TRBJ1-2; len: 16; abundance: NA; d_gene: TRBD1; v_gene: TRBV5-6; CDR3nt: TGTGCCAGCAGCGCTCTACCGGGACAGCTATTTTTCGGCTACACCTTC; CDR3aa: CASSALPGQLFFGYTF
j_gene: TRBJ2-7; len: 15; abundance: NA; d_gene: TRBD2; v_gene: TRBV10-2; CDR3nt: TGCGCCAGCACTGGGAGGGGTGGGGGGGACTACGAGCAGTACTTC; CDR3aa: CASTGRGGGDYEQYF
j_gene: TRBJ1-2; len: 13; abundance: NA; d_gene: NA; v_gene: TRBV19; CDR3nt: TGTGCCAGTACCGTTGGCAGGGCTGGTGGCTACACCTTC; CDR3aa: CASTVGRAGGYTF
j_gene: TRBJ2-7; len: 15; abundance: once; d_gene: NA; v_gene: TRBV15; CDR3nt: TGTGCCACCAGCCCCGACTCTGGGTTCCAGGGCGAGCAGTACTTC; CDR3aa: CATSPDSGFQGEQYF
j_gene: TRBJ1-2; len: 15; abundance: NA; d_gene: NA; v_gene: TRBV19; CDR3nt: TGTGCCAGTAGTACCAATTCTCTGGGGCTCGGAGGCTACACCTTC; CDR3aa: CASSTNSLGLGGYTF